One sample yielded the 7 T cell receptor beta chains listed below, sequenced in a study of control samples from healthy donors and cancer patients. Only in-frame clones appear in the TCRdb table, and some are missing; sequencing was by immunoSEQ multiplex PCR. The sample carries 70,000 or so clones, around 95% recorded once. Source material: blood. Receptor source: a middle-aged woman in good health.

The chain carries TRBV21-1 and TRBJ2-7; the table assigns TRBD2, which was not confirmed against the DNA. TRBV21-1 is a pseudogene. The CDR3 length is 14 residues. The CDR3 DNA sequence: TGTGCCAGCAGCGGTACTAGCGGGAGATACGAGCAGTACTTC. Translation: CASSGTSGRYEQYF.

The chain is built from TRBV30 and TRBJ2-5; 10 bases align to TRBD2. Germline assignment: CDR1 GTSNPN and CDR2 SVGIG (reference sequence). V shed 2 bases and J 4 bases; nucleotides not matched to a gene: 4. The CDR3 contains 14 residues. This CDR3 reads CAWSMSSGGETQYF. DNA of the CDR3: TGTGCCTGGAGTATGTCTAGCGGGGGAGAGACCCAGTACTTC.

J is TRBJ1-4 and V is TRBV5-1; TRBD1 is a possible D gene (5 bases). Between the trimmed V and J ends, which lost 4 bases and 6 bases, there was a span of 19 bases. The CDR3 length is 16 residues. The germline V gene encodes CDR1 SGHRS and CDR2 YFSETQ. Here the CDR3 reads CASSLGTQGGYEKLFF. Here the CDR3 DNA reads TGCGCCAGCAGCCTGGGAACGCAGGGAGGGTATGAAAAACTGTTTTTT.

The chain combines TRBV5-8 with TRBJ1-1, with 7 bases that match TRBD1. The V segment lost 1 base and the J segment 6 bases; nucleotides outside the gene matches: 9. The germline V gene encodes CDR1 SGHTS and CDR2 YDEGEE. CDR3 length: 15 residues. The CDR3 coding sequence is TGTGCCAGCAGCTTGTTTGCAGGGGGATTCTCTGAAGCTTTCTTT. It specifies CASSLFAGGFSEAFF.

The chain employs TRBV18 and TRBJ1-1; 8 nucleotides match TRBD1. Trimming took 3 bases from V and 5 from J; bases not matched to a gene: 5. The CDR3 consists of 14 residues. CDR1 KGHSH and CDR2 LQKENI come from the germline V gene. CDR3 nucleotide sequence: TGTGCCAGCTCACCCGGACAGGGAGAAACTGAAGCTTTCTTT. Translated: CASSPGQGETEAFF.

This chain uses TRBV6-1 with TRBJ1-5; D is perhaps TRBD1 (6 bases). Deletions cut 2 bases from V and 6 bases from J, with 17 bases between. Germline assignment: CDR1 MNHNS and CDR2 SASEGT. CDR3 length equals 16 residues. The CDR3 bases are TGTGCCAGCAGTGAACAGGGGACGGGTGTGGGTCAGCCCCAGCATTTT. Translation gives CASSEQGTGVGQPQHF.

The chain uses TRBV5-4 and TRBJ2-5, with 10 bases identical to TRBD2. Germline trimming cut 1 base from V and 1 base from J; bases unmatched to any gene: 10. Germline CDR1 reads SGHNT; CDR2 reads YYREEE (reference sequence). CDR3 length equals 18 residues. CDR3 loop: CASSLRSGGAPFQETQYF. In DNA, the CDR3 is TGTGCCAGCAGCTTGAGGAGCGGGGGGGCCCCTTTCCAAGAGACCCAGTACTTC.